The rows below give T cell receptor beta chains drawn from one sample of a study of control samples from healthy donors and cancer patients. Profiling relied on immunoSEQ multiplex PCR, and the TCRdb table lists in-frame clones only, not all of them. The table shows about 75,000 clones, with roughly 94% occurring only once. Source material: blood. The receptors stem from a woman in her thirties or forties in good health. The CDR3 runs from the conserved cysteine through the conserved F or W. A D gene is named only where the DNA matches it firmly. Rows give clone size only sometimes, using once, few, many, or a class for an expanded clone.

>-|TRBV19|-|TRBJ1-2
TGTGCCAGTATCGGGGGGCCGAACTATGGCTACACCTTC
CASIGGPNYGYTF
>-|TRBV27|-|TRBJ2-2
TGTGCCAGCAGTTTATTTTCCCAATTAAGCGGACCGAACACCGGGGAGCTGTTTTTT
CASSLFSQLSGPNTGELFF
>-|TRBV12-3/TRBV12-4|-|TRBJ1-1
TGTGCCAGCAGTTTTTCAGGGGTCGCTGAAGCTTTCTTT
CASSFSGVAEAFF
>-|TRBV5-1|-|TRBJ1-5
TGCGCCAGCAGGGATGGGAATAGCAATCAGCCCCAGCATTTT
CASRDGNSNQPQHF
>-|TRBV29-1|TRBD2|TRBJ2-1
TGCAGCGTTGAAGAGGAGGCTAGCGGGTCCTACAATGAGCAGTTCTTC
CSVEEEASGSYNEQFF
>-|TRBV13|TRBD1|TRBJ2-3
TGTGCCAGCCTACCGGGACAGCTCACAGATACGCAGTATTTT
CASLPGQLTDTQYF
>-|TRBV7-2|-|TRBJ1-3
TGTGCCAGCAGCTCCGGGAGCTCTGGAAACACCATATATTTT
CASSSGSSGNTIYF
>-|TRBV28|-|TRBJ2-5
TGTGCCAGCAGTTACAGGTCCGGGAGAGAGACCCAGTACTTC
CASSYRSGRETQYF
>-|TRBV6-4|-|TRBJ1-2
TGTGCCAGCAGTTACACCGGAGGAGGAGATGGCTACACCTTC
CASSYTGGGDGYTF
>-|TRBV5-4|TRBD2|TRBJ2-1
TGTGCCAGCAGCGTACCGGGACTAGCGGGGGGTGAGCAGTTCTTC
CASSVPGLAGGEQFF
>-|TRBV28|-|TRBJ1-4
TGTGCCAGCATTTCAGGGGTTAATGAAAAACTGTTTTTT
CASISGVNEKLFF
>-|TRBV12-3/TRBV12-4|-|TRBJ1-2
TGTGCCAGCAGCAGGGGTGAAGGCTACACCTTC
CASSRGEGYTF
>-|TRBV12-3/TRBV12-4|-|TRBJ1-5
TGTGCCAGCAGTTTAATGGGGGTTCAGCCCCAGCATTTT
CASSLMGVQPQHF
>-|TRBV2|TRBD1|TRBJ1-2
TGTGCCAGCAGGACGGGACAGGGTATTGGCTACACCTTC
CASRTGQGIGYTF
>-|TRBV5-1|TRBD1|TRBJ1-5
TGCGCCAGCAGCTTGGTGGCAGGGGGTCAGCCCCAGCATTTT
CASSLVAGGQPQHF
>-|TRBV5-4|-|TRBJ1-1
TGTGCCAGCAGCTTGGCCGGTGGGCTGGGAGCTTTCTTT
CASSLAGGLGAFF
>-|TRBV6-4|TRBD1|TRBJ2-2
TGTGCCAGCAGCCCGGGACAGGGGGCTGCCGGGGAGCTGTTTTTT
CASSPGQGAAGELFF
>-|TRBV9|-|TRBJ2-4
TGTGCCAGCAGCGTAGGCCCAGCGGTGATAGCCAAAAACATTCAGTACTTC
CASSVGPAVIAKNIQYF
>-|TRBV2|TRBD1|TRBJ2-1
TGTGCCAGCAGCCTGGGACAGGGCGGCAATGAGCAGTTCTTC
CASSLGQGGNEQFF
>-|TRBV28|TRBD1|TRBJ1-2
TGTGCCAGCAGTTTGGGCTTGGGACAGGGATATGGCTACACCTTC
CASSLGLGQGYGYTF
>-|TRBV28|TRBD1|TRBJ1-2
TGTGCCAGCAGTTTGGGGGACAGGGCCAGTGGCTACACCTTC
CASSLGDRASGYTF
>-|TRBV15|TRBD1|TRBJ1-2
TGTGCCACCAGCAGAGGGGTGCAGGGGGCTCTAGATGGCTACACCTTC
CATSRGVQGALDGYTF
>-|TRBV7-9|-|TRBJ2-7
TGTGCCAGCAGCCACATACGGGACTACGAGCAGTACTTC
CASSHIRDYEQYF
>-|TRBV28|-|TRBJ1-4
TGTGCCAGCAGTTCCGGGACCGGGGGTAATGAAAAACTGTTTTTT
CASSSGTGGNEKLFF
>once|TRBV7-7|-|TRBJ2-3
TGTGCTAGCAGCCCCCCGGGCACAGATACGCAGTATTTT
CASSPPGTDTQYF
>-|TRBV10-3|TRBD1|TRBJ1-2
TGTGCCATGGGGACAGGCGAAAACTATGGCTACACCTTC
CAMGTGENYGYTF
>-|TRBV7-9|-|TRBJ2-5
TGTGCCAGCAGCTTAAAAGGGCCTGGGGAAGAGACCCAGTACTTC
CASSLKGPGEETQYF
>-|TRBV19|-|TRBJ2-5
TGTGCCAGTAGTATATGGAGTTCGGGGGAGACCCAGTACTTC
CASSIWSSGETQYF
>-|TRBV6-4|TRBD2|TRBJ2-3
TGTGCCAGCAGTGACCAAGCGGGAGGCCCCACAGATACGCAGTATTTT
CASSDQAGGPTDTQYF
>-|TRBV27|TRBD2|TRBJ2-7
TGTGCCAGCAGTCCCCGACAGGAGGGGACTAGCTCCTACGAGCAGTACTTC
CASSPRQEGTSSYEQYF
>-|TRBV30|TRBD1|TRBJ2-5
TGTGCCTGGAGGCCGGGACAGGGGCAAGAGACCCAGTACTTC
CAWRPGQGQETQYF
>-|TRBV15|-|TRBJ1-5
TGTGCCACCAGCAGACAGGGTAGCAATCAGCCCCAGCATTTT
CATSRQGSNQPQHF
>-|TRBV7-9|TRBD2|TRBJ2-3
TGTGCCAGCAGCCAAACTAGCGGGCGTAGCACAGATACGCAGTATTTT
CASSQTSGRSTDTQYF
>-|TRBV19|TRBD2|TRBJ2-7
TGTGCCAGTAGTATAATGGGAGGGGCATCCTACGAGCAGTACTTC
CASSIMGGASYEQYF
>-|TRBV28|-|TRBJ1-1
TGTGCCAGCAGTTTGAGGGGGTTAAACACTGAAGCTTTCTTT
CASSLRGLNTEAFF
>-|TRBV28|-|TRBJ1-6
TGTGCCAGCAGAGGTGTTTCACCCCTCCACTTT
CASRGVSPLHF
>-|TRBV3-1/TRBV3-2|-|TRBJ2-5
TGTGCCAGCAGCCAAGGGGTCCAAGAGACCCAGTACTTC
CASSQGVQETQYF
>-|TRBV2|TRBD2|TRBJ2-7
TGTGCCAGCAGTTCCCCTAGCGGGAGGGCCCCCGAGCAGTACTTC
CASSSPSGRAPEQYF
>-|TRBV6-5|-|TRBJ1-5
TGTGCCAGCAGTTACTCGGGCTGGAGCAATCAGCCCCAGCATTTT
CASSYSGWSNQPQHF
>-|TRBV28|TRBD1|TRBJ1-2
TGTGCCAGCAGCCCCGGACAGGGTGTAGACTATGGCTACACCTTC
CASSPGQGVDYGYTF
>-|TRBV4-1|-|TRBJ1-1
TGCGCCAGCAGCCAAGATGGGGTAATTGAAGCTTTCTTT
CASSQDGVIEAFF
>-|TRBV9|-|TRBJ2-5
TGTGCCAGCAGCGTAGCTTCGAGCTTCCCCGAGACCCAGTACTTC
CASSVASSFPETQYF
>once|TRBV19|TRBD1|TRBJ1-2
TGTGCCAGTTTGGACAGGGGATTCCCCTACTATGGCTACACCTTC
CASLDRGFPYYGYTF
>-|TRBV4-3|-|TRBJ2-3
TGCGCCAGCAGCCAAGTTCGGATTGGGGATACGCAGTATTTT
CASSQVRIGDTQYF
>-|TRBV2|TRBD2|TRBJ2-1
TGTGCCAGCACATCGACCGGGACTAGCGGGTTTAGCTCCTACAATGAGCAGTTCTTC
CASTSTGTSGFSSYNEQFF
>-|TRBV4-2|TRBD1|TRBJ1-1
TGTGCCAGCAGCCAAGATAGATACCCGGGACAGGGTGACACTGAAGCTTTCTTT
CASSQDRYPGQGDTEAFF